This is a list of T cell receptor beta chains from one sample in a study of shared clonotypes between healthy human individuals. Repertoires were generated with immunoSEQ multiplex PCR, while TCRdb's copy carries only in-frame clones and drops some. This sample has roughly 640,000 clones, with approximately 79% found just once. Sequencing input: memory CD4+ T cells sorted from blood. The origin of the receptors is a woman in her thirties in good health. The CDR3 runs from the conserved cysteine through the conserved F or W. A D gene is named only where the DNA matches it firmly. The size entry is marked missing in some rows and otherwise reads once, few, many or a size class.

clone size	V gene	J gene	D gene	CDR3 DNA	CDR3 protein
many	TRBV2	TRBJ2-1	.	TGTGCCAGCCTTAGTGAGAACTCCTACAATGAGCAGTTCTTC	CASLSENSYNEQFF
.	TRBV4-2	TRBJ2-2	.	TGTGCCAGCAGCCAAGATTGGGTAGCGGCCGGGGAGCTGTTTTTT	CASSQDWVAAGELFF
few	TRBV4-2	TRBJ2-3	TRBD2	TGTGCCAGCAGCCCTAAGCGATTGACTAGCGGGCCAGATACGCAGTATTTT	CASSPKRLTSGPDTQYF
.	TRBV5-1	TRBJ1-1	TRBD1	TGCGCCAGCAGCCCACAGGGGTCGTCTACTGAAGCTTTCTTT	CASSPQGSSTEAFF
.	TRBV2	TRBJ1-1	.	TGTGCCAGCAGTGAAGATGGCGGGGGGCGGTCTGAAGCTTTCTTT	CASSEDGGGRSEAFF
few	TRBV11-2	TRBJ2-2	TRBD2	TGTGCCAGCACCATAGCGGGAGGGTCGACCGGGGAGCTGTTTTTT	CASTIAGGSTGELFF
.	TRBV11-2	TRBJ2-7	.	TGTGCCAGCAGCTTAGGAGGGCACGAGCAGTACTTC	CASSLGGHEQYF
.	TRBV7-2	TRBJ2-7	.	TGTGCCAGCAGCTTCTTCGGGGCGCCCGAGCAGTACTTC	CASSFFGAPEQYF
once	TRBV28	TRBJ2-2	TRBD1	TGTGCCAGCAGCCCTCTCGGGACAGGGCCGACCGGGGAGCTGTTTTTT	CASSPLGTGPTGELFF
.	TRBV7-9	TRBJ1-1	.	TGTGCCAGCAGCTTCATAGTTGGGTACGGACAGCACACTGAAGCTTTCTTT	CASSFIVGYGQHTEAFF
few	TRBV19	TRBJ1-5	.	TGTGCCAGTAGCTATCTAACAGGGATTCAGCCCCAGCATTTT	CASSYLTGIQPQHF
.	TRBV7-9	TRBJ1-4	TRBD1	TGTGCCAGCAGGACAGGGCGAAATGAAAAACTGTTTTTT	CASRTGRNEKLFF
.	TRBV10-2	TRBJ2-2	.	TGCGCCAGCAGTGCTGGGAACACCGGGGAGCTGTTTTTT	CASSAGNTGELFF
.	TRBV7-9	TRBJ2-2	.	TGTGCCAGCAGCGTCGGGGGTTCGAACACCGGGGAGCTGTTTTTT	CASSVGGSNTGELFF
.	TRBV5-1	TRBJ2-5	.	TGCGCCAGCAGCCTCGGGAAGACCCAGTACTTC	CASSLGKTQYF
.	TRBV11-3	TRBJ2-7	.	TGTGCCAGCAGCGCCGGGGCAGCCCAGCGCTACGAGCAGTACTTC	CASSAGAAQRYEQYF
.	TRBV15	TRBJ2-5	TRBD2	TGTGCCACCAGCAGAGTCGCTAGCGGCCAAGAGACCCAGTACTTC	CATSRVASGQETQYF
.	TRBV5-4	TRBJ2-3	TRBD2	TGTGCCAGCAGCCAGCCCGGGCGGGAGCGCACAGATACGCAGTATTTT	CASSQPGRERTDTQYF
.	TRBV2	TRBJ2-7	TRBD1	TGTGCCCGGAGAGTACAGGGGGCCAACGAGCAGTACTTC	CARRVQGANEQYF
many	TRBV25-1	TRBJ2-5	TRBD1	TGTGCCAGCTCTGGACAGGGGCAAGAGACCCAGTACTTC	CASSGQGQETQYF